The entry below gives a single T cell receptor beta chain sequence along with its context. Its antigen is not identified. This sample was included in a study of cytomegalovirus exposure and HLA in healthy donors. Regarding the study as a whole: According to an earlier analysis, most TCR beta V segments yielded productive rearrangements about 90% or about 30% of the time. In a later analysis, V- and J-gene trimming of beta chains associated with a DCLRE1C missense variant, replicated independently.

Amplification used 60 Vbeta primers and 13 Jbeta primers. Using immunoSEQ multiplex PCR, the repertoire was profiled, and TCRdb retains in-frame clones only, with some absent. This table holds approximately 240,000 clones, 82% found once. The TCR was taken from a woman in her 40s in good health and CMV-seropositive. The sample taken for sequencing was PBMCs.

The CDR3 spells CASSIGLAKNIQYF. CDR3 DNA sequence: TGTGCCAGCAGTATCGGGTTAGCCAAAAACATTCAGTACTTC. The chain recombines TRBV2 with TRBJ2-4; D gene ambiguous. Trimming removed 5 bases at V and 0 bases at J, with 8 bases between. The germline CDR1 and CDR2 sequences are SNHLY and FYNNEI. The CDR3 length is 14 residues. Drawing the rest from reference TRBV2 and TRBJ2-4, the complete variable domain is EPEVTQTPSHQVTQMGQEVILRCVPISNHLYFYWYRQILGQKVEFLVSFYNNEISEKSEIFDDQFSVERPDGSNFTLKIRSTKLEDSAMYFCASSIGLAKNIQYFGAGTRLSVL.